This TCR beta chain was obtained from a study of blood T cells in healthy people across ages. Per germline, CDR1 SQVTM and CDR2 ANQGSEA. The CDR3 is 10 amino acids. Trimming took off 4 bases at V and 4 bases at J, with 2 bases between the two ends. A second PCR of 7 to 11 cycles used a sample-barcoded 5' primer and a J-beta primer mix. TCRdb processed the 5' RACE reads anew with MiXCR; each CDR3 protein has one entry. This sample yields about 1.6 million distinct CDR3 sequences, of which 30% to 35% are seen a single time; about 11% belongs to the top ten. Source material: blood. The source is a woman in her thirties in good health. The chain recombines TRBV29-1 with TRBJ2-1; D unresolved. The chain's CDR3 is CSVAYNEQFF. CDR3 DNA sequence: TGCAGCGTTGCTTACAATGAGCAGTTCTTC.